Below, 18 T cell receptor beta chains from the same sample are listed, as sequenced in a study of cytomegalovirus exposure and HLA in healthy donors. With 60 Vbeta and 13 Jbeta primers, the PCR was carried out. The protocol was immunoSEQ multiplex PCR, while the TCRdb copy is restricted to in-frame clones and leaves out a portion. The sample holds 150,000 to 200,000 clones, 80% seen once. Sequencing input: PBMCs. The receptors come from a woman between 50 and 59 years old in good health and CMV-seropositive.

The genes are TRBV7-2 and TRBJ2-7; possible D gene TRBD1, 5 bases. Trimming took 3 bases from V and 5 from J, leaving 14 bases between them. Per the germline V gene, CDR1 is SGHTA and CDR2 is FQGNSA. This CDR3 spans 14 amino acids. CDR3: CASSFRGRVNEQYF. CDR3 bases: TGTGCCAGCAGCTTTCGCGGCAGGGTCAACGAGCAGTACTTC.

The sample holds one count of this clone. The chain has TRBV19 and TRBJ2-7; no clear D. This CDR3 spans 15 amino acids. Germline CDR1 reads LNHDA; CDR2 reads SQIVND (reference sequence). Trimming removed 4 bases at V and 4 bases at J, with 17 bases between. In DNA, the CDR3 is TGTGCCAGTAGTAGCTTTTCACCTGGAGAGTACGAGCAGTACTTC. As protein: CASSSFSPGEYEQYF.

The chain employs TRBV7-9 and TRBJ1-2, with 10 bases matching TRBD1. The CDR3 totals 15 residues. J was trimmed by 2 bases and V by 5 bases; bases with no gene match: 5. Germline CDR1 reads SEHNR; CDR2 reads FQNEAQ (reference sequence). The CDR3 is CASSPRDRGNYGYTF. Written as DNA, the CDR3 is TGTGCCAGCAGCCCCCGGGACAGGGGCAACTATGGCTACACCTTC.

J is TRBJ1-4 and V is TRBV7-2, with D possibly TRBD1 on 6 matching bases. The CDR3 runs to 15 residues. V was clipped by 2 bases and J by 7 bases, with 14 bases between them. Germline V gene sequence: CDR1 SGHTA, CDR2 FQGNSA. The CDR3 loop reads CASSLPRGRAEKLFF. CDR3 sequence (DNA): TGTGCCAGCAGCTTACCCAGGGGTCGGGCTGAAAAACTGTTTTTT.

As DNA, the CDR3 is TGCGCCAGCAGAATTGGGCCTACAGATACGCAGTATTTT. This encodes CASRIGPTDTQYF. This rearrangement joins TRBV5-1 to TRBJ2-3; no clear D. CDR1 and CDR2 (germline): SGHRS, YFSETQ. The ends were cut back, 5 bases at V and 3 bases at J, with 10 bases in the middle. CDR3 size: 13 residues.

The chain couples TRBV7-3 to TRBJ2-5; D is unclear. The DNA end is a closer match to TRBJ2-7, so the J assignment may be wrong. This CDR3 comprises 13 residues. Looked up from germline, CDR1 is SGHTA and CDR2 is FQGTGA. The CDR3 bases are TGTGCCAGCAGCCCCCGTCCAGGCTACGAGCAGTACTTC. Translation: CASSPRPGYEQYF.

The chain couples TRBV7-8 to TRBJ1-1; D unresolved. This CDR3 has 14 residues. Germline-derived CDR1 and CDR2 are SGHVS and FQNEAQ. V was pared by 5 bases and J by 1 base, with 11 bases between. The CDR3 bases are TGTGCCAGCAGCCCCGTTCTCCCGAACACTGAAGCTTTCTTT. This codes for CASSPVLPNTEAFF.

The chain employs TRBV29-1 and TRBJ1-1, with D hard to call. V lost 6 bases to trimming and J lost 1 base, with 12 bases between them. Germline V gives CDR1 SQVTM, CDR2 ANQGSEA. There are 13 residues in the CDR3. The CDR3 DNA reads TGCAGCGTCACCTCCGGCGGGAACACTGAAGCTTTCTTT. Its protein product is CSVTSGGNTEAFF.

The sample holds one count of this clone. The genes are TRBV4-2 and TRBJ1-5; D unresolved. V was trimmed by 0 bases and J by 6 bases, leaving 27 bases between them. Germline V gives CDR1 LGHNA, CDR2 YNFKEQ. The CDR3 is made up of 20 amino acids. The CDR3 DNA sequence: TGTGCCAGCAGCCAAGAAGAAGAGACGGAACGGGATGGGGAGGCTCAGCCCCAGCATTTT. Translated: CASSQEEETERDGEAQPQHF.

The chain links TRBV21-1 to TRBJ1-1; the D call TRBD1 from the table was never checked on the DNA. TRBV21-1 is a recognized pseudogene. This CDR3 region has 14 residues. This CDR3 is CASSKEGANTEAFF. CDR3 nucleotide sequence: TGTGCCAGCAGCAAAGAAGGGGCGAACACTGAAGCTTTCTTT.

The CDR3 DNA sequence: TGTGCCAGCAGCTTAAAGCTAGCGGGGGGGCTCGTCTACAATGAGCAGTTCTTC. As protein: CASSLKLAGGLVYNEQFF. This sequence joins TRBV7-2 and TRBJ2-1, with TRBD2 matching 12 bases. V shed 2 bases and J 3 bases; nucleotides not matched to a gene: 8. Germline V gives CDR1 SGHTA, CDR2 FQGNSA. The CDR3 sequence is 18 residues long.

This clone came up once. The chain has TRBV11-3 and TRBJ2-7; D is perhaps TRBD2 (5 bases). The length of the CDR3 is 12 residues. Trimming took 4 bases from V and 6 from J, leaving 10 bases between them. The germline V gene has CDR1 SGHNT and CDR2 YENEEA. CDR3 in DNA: TGTGCCAGCAGCTATAGGGAGAGCGAGCAGTACTTC. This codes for CASSYRESEQYF.

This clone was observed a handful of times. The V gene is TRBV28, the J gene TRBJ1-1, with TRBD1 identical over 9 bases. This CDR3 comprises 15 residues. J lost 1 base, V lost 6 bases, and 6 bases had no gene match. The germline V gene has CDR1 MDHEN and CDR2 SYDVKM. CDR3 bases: TGTGCCAGCAGGGTACCGGGACAGGGGAACACTGAAGCTTTCTTT. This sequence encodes CASRVPGQGNTEAFF.

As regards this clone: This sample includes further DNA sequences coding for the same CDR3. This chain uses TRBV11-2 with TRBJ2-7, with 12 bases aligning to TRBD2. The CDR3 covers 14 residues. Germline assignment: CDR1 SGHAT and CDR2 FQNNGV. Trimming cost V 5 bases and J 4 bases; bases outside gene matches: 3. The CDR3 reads CASSPLAGGYEQYF. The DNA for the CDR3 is TGTGCCAGCAGCCCCCTAGCGGGAGGGTACGAGCAGTACTTC.

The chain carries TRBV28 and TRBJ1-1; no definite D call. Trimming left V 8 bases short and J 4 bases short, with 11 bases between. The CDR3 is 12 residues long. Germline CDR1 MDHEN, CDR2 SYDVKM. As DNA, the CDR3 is TGTGCCAGCCTCTATAGAGGCACTGAAGCTTTCTTT. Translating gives CASLYRGTEAFF.

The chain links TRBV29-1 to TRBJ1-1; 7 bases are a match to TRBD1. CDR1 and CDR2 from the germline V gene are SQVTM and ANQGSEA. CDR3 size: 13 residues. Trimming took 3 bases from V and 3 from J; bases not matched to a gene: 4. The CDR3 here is CSVEMGQYTEAFF. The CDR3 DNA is TGCAGCGTTGAGATGGGACAGTACACTGAAGCTTTCTTT.

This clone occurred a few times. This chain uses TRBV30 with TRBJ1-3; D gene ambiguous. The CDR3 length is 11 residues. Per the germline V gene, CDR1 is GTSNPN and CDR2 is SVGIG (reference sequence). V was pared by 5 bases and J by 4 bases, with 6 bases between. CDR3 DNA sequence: TGTGCCTGGCTAACGGGAAACACCATATATTTT. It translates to CAWLTGNTIYF. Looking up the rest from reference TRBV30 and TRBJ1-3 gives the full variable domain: SQTIHQWPATLVQPVGSPLSLECTVEGTSNPNLYWYRQAAGRGLQLLFYSVGIGQISSEVPQNLSASRPQDRQFILSSKKLLLSDSGFYLCAWLTGNTIYFGEGSWLTVV.

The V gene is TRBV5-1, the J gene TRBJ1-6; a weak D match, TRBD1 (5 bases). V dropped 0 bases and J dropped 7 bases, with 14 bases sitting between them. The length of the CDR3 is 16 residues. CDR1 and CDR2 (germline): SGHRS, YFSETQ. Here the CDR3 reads CASSLGGQSGNSPLHF. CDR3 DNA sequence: TGCGCCAGCAGCTTGGGAGGACAATCCGGCAATTCACCCCTCCACTTT.